These 6 T cell receptor beta chains came from one sample sequenced in a study of blood T cells in healthy people across ages. It was with a sample-barcoded 5' primer and a J-beta primer mix that a second PCR of about 6 to 12 cycles was run. TCRdb reprocessed the 5' RACE reads with MiXCR, giving one entry per CDR3 protein. The table includes some 1.1 million distinct CDR3 sequences, more than 30% detected once. The sequenced sample was blood. These receptors were collected from a man aged 18 to 30 in good health.

This chain uses TRBV20-1 with TRBJ1-6, with TRBD1 matching 7 bases. The V and J ends lost 0 bases and 7 bases, in that order; junction bases with no gene match: 6. Looked up from germline, CDR1 is DFQATT and CDR2 is SNEGSKA (reference sequence). This CDR3 contains 15 residues. CDR3 sequence reads: CSARDSRDSNSPLHF. Here the CDR3 DNA reads TGCAGTGCTAGAGATAGTAGGGACAGCAATTCACCCCTCCACTTT.

The chain combines TRBV20-1 with TRBJ2-3, with D possibly TRBD2 on 6 matching bases. Trimming left V 0 bases short and J 2 bases short, with 15 bases between. Germline values: CDR1 DFQATT, CDR2 SNEGSKA (reference sequence). CDR3 length equals 16 residues. The CDR3: CSARDFYSGFTDTQYF. DNA for the CDR3: TGCAGTGCTAGAGATTTCTATAGCGGATTCACAGATACGCAGTATTTT.

This clonotype was observed a handful of times. The V call is TRBV4-2, the J call TRBJ1-1, with 7 bases aligning to TRBD1. Germline CDR1 and CDR2: LGHNA and YNFKEQ. Losses at the gene ends were 5 bases for V and 7 bases for J; bases not matched to a gene: 13. The CDR3 extends over 15 amino acids. The CDR3 here is CASSRPTGTEFEAFF. CDR3 coding DNA: TGTGCCAGCAGCAGACCAACCGGGACAGAATTTGAAGCTTTCTTT.

This clonotype was seen at least ten times. J is TRBJ1-6 and V is TRBV7-2, with a tentative D call TRBD1 (6 bases). Looked up from germline, CDR1 is SGHTA and CDR2 is FQGNSA. The CDR3 extends over 13 amino acids. V dropped 6 bases and J dropped 6 bases, with 9 bases sitting between them. CDR3 residues: CASSLGANSPLHF. The CDR3 nucleotides read TGTGCCAGCAGTTTGGGGGCTAATTCACCCCTCCACTTT.

The V gene is TRBV2, the J gene TRBJ1-5; 8 positions agree with TRBD1. Germline V lookup: CDR1 SNHLY, CDR2 FYNNEI. V gave up 6 bases and J gave up 5 bases; unmatched junction bases: 9. This CDR3 region has 15 residues. This CDR3 reads CASRARTGSDQPQHF. For the CDR3, the DNA is TGTGCCAGCAGAGCTAGGACAGGGTCTGATCAGCCCCAGCATTTT.

The V and J genes are TRBV7-3 and TRBJ2-3, with 11 bases that match TRBD1. The CDR3 length is 16 residues. CDR1 is SGHTA, CDR2 FQGTGA, per germline. The trim removed 4 bases at V and 4 bases at J, leaving 7 bases unmatched. The CDR3 spells CASSSGQGAFADTQYF. In nucleotides, the CDR3 is TGTGCCAGCAGCTCCGGACAGGGGGCGTTCGCAGATACGCAGTATTTT.